These 23 T cell receptor beta chains came from one sample sequenced in a study of sequential checkpoint blockade in melanoma. Sample treatment: randomized to nivolumab then ipilimumab (arm A) or the reverse (arm B). Libraries were prepared by immunoSEQ multiplex PCR; TCRdb keeps only in-frame clonotypes and omits some of them. Here the sample spans about 21,000 clones, 27% being singletons. This specimen consisted of tumor tissue (inferred from file names), obtained from a patient given nivolumab and ipilimumab in sequence. Every receptor here comes from a human donor with melanoma.

This clone was detected only a few times. One junction end does not reproduce the germline sequence, and a read error may be involved. The chain links TRBV6-8 to TRBJ2-2, with no clear D. This CDR3 contains 14 residues. Germline lookup yields CDR1 MNHGY and CDR2 SAAAGT. In DNA, the CDR3 is TGTGCCATCAGTGGCCTCTGGGACACCGGGGAGCTGTTTTTT. Encoded protein: CAISGLWDTGELFF.

The chain carries TRBV28 and TRBJ2-7, with 7 bases identical to TRBD2. J gave up 2 bases and V 8 bases, and 9 bases lay outside the gene matches. This CDR3 spans 14 amino acids. Germline assignment: CDR1 MDHEN and CDR2 SYDVKM. CDR3 nucleotides: TGTGCCAGCGTAGCGGGCCCAACTGCCTACGAGCAGTACTTC. This translates into CASVAGPTAYEQYF. The full variable domain, rest sourced from reference TRBV28 and TRBJ2-7, is DVKVTQSSRYLVKRTGEKVFLECVQDMDHENMFWYRQDPGLGLRLIYFSYDVKMKEKGDIPEGYSVSREKKERFSLILESASTNQTSMYLCASVAGPTAYEQYFGPGTRLTVT.

This clone was observed a few times. The V and J genes are TRBV6-8 and TRBJ2-2, with D possibly being TRBD2 (6 bases). The CDR3 consists of 14 residues. V lost 5 bases to trimming and J lost 5 bases, with 12 bases between them. Germline lookup yields CDR1 MNHGY and CDR2 SAAAGT. The DNA for the CDR3 is TGTGCCAGCAGTGGGCAGGGAGGAACCGGGGAGCTGTTTTTT. It translates to CASSGQGGTGELFF.

The chain joins TRBV28 to TRBJ2-3, with D perhaps matching TRBD2 (6 bases). CDR1 is MDHEN, CDR2 SYDVKM, per germline. The CDR3 consists of 13 residues. CDR3 sequence (DNA): TGTGCTTTTGGAGGGCCTGGCACAGATACGCAGTATTTT. This translates into CAFGGPGTDTQYF.

The chain couples TRBV19 to TRBJ2-7; 7 nucleotides match TRBD1. The CDR3 has 15 residues. Trimming cost V 5 bases and J 2 bases; bases outside gene matches: 9. Germline CDR1 and CDR2: LNHDA and SQIVND (reference sequence). In nucleotides, the CDR3 is TGTGCCAGTAGTCCCGGGACAGTTTTAACCTACGAGCAGTACTTC. Encoded protein: CASSPGTVLTYEQYF.

The chain employs TRBV10-3 and TRBJ2-7; 11 nucleotides agree with TRBD2. The ends lost 2 bases at V and 2 bases at J; junction bases unmatched: 8. CDR1 ENHRY and CDR2 SYGVKD come from the germline V gene. The CDR3 has 17 amino acids. CDR3 DNA: TGTGCCATCAGTGAGAGCCAGGGACTAGCGGAAACCTACGAGCAGTACTTC. Amino acids: CAISESQGLAETYEQYF.

This clone turned up a few times. The rearrangement links TRBV7-6 to TRBJ2-7; 10 bases are shared with TRBD1. Germline CDR1 is SGHVS and CDR2 is FNYEAQ. The junction had 5 bases not matched to a gene; V was cut back by 7 bases and J by 2 bases. The CDR3 is made up of 14 amino acids. CDR3: CASTQDRGTYEQYF. The CDR3 nucleotides read TGTGCCAGCACCCAGGACAGGGGGACCTACGAGCAGTACTTC.

This chain links TRBV18 with TRBJ2-3; no clear D gene. This CDR3 spans 12 amino acids. Trimming took 6 bases from V and 6 from J, leaving 10 bases between them. CDR1 and CDR2 from the germline V gene are KGHSH and LQKENI. CDR3 in DNA: TGTGCCAGCTCCCTGACGGTCGATACGCAGTATTTT. The encoded protein is CASSLTVDTQYF.

CDR3 sequence reads: CASSQPTGIDEQYF. For the CDR3, the DNA is TGCGCCAGCAGCCAGCCCACAGGGATAGACGAGCAGTACTTC. V is TRBV4-1 and J is TRBJ2-7; D might be TRBD1 (6 bases). Deletions cut 3 bases from V and 5 bases from J, with 14 bases between. Germline V lookup: CDR1 MGHRA, CDR2 YSYEKL. The CDR3 length is 14 residues.

In this sample, this clone turned up a few times. This chain joins TRBV11-3 and TRBJ2-3; D is possibly TRBD2 (6 bases). Trimming cost V 3 bases and J 7 bases, with 17 bases left between them. The CDR3 length is 15 residues. CDR1 is SGHNT, CDR2 YENEEA, per germline. This chain's CDR3 is CASSFARGLVNTQYF. DNA for the CDR3: TGTGCCAGCAGCTTCGCGCGGGGTTTGGTCAATACGCAGTATTTT.

This clone has only a few counts. J is TRBJ2-7 and V is TRBV10-3; possible D gene TRBD1, 7 bases. This CDR3 is 12 amino acids long. Germline CDR1 and CDR2: ENHRY and SYGVKD. Trimming left V 10 bases short and J 3 bases short, with 13 bases between. The CDR3: CATRQGGYEQYF. CDR3 coding DNA: TGTGCCACCCGACAGGGAGGCTACGAGCAGTACTTC.

This clone has just a few counts. CDR3 amino acids: CASSLARVNTGELFF. The CDR3 nucleotides read TGTGCCAGCAGCCTGGCCAGAGTGAACACCGGGGAGCTGTTTTTT. The chain links TRBV11-3 to TRBJ2-2; no clear D. Trimming pared 5 bases from V and 1 base from J, leaving 11 bases between. Germline assignment: CDR1 SGHNT and CDR2 YENEEA. This CDR3 has 15 residues.

This clone has a handful of counts. The V gene is TRBV28, the J gene TRBJ1-1, with a weak D call TRBD1 (5 bases). The ends were cut back, 5 bases at V and 0 bases at J, with 10 bases in the middle. This CDR3 is 14 amino acids long. In germline, CDR1 is MDHEN, CDR2 SYDVKM. This chain's CDR3 is CASSPGLLNTEAFF. As DNA, the CDR3 is TGTGCCAGCAGTCCGGGACTCTTGAACACTGAAGCTTTCTTT.

The V call is TRBV19, the J call TRBJ2-7; the D gene could be TRBD1 or TRBD2 (5 bases each). This CDR3 contains 13 residues. The germline V and J ends were trimmed by 6 bases and 4 bases, with 13 bases remaining between them. Germline V gives CDR1 LNHDA, CDR2 SQIVND (reference sequence). The CDR3 DNA is TGTGCCAGTAGGGCCGGGACGGATTACGAGCAGTACTTC. Translation gives CASRAGTDYEQYF.

The rearrangement joins TRBV10-2 to TRBJ2-2; 10 positions agree with TRBD2. The germline V gene encodes CDR1 WSHSY and CDR2 SAAADI. Trimming removed 8 bases from V and 3 bases from J; junction bases left unmatched: 3. This CDR3 contains 14 residues. CDR3 in DNA: TGCGCCAGCGGGACTAGCGCGTACACCGGGGAGCTGTTTTTT. This gives the protein CASGTSAYTGELFF.

V is TRBV6-8 and J is TRBJ2-7, with no clear D. The CDR3 consists of 14 residues. Germline values: CDR1 MNHGY, CDR2 SAAAGT. Trimming cost V 10 bases and J 0 bases, with 16 bases left between them. As DNA, the CDR3 is TGTGCCACCCAACCCCCGGGCCCCTCCTACGAGCAGTACTTC. This gives the protein CATQPPGPSYEQYF.

The table lists this clone with a few counts. The chain links TRBV11-3 to TRBJ1-5; D possibly corresponds to TRBD1 (6 bases). Germline V lookup: CDR1 SGHNT, CDR2 YENEEA. The germline V and J ends were trimmed by 4 bases and 0 bases, with 7 bases remaining between them. There are 14 residues in the CDR3. CDR3 sequence reads: CASSSQGSNQPQHF. The CDR3 DNA follows: TGTGCCAGCAGCTCACAGGGTAGCAATCAGCCCCAGCATTTT.

The V gene is TRBV18, the J gene TRBJ2-2, with 9 bases identical to TRBD1. In germline, CDR1 is KGHSH, CDR2 LQKENI. V was clipped by 3 bases and J by 5 bases; unmatched bases: 4. CDR3 length: 15 amino acids. The chain's CDR3 is CASSPPGTGTGELFF. CDR3 coding DNA: TGTGCCAGCTCACCCCCCGGGACAGGGACCGGGGAGCTGTTTTTT.

This clone has just a few counts. The chain recombines TRBV14 with TRBJ2-7; 8 nucleotides agree with TRBD2. The CDR3 length is 18 residues. Germline lookup yields CDR1 SGHDN and CDR2 FVKESK. Trimming took 0 bases from V and 1 from J; bases not matched to a gene: 11. The CDR3 spells CASSQDRGLAGLSYEQYF. DNA for the CDR3: TGTGCCAGCAGCCAAGATCGTGGACTAGCTGGGTTGTCCTACGAGCAGTACTTC.

This clone was observed many times. Other DNA sequences in this sample translate to the same CDR3. The genes are TRBV6-4 and TRBJ2-1; D unresolved. V shed 5 bases and J shed 6 bases, with 5 bases lying between them. This CDR3 region has 11 residues. Germline V gene sequence: CDR1 MRHNA, CDR2 SNTAGT. CDR3 bases: TGTGCCAGCAGTTTGGGCAATGAGCAGTTCTTC. Translation: CASSLGNEQFF.

V is TRBV18 and J is TRBJ2-7, with 12 bases that match TRBD2. V was clipped by 4 bases and J by 4 bases; unmatched bases: 2. Germline CDR1 and CDR2: KGHSH and LQKENI. This CDR3 has 14 residues. CDR3 region: CASSQGLAGYEQYF. In DNA form, the CDR3 reads TGTGCCAGCTCACAGGGACTAGCGGGTTACGAGCAGTACTTC.

This clone was observed a few times. This sequence joins TRBV5-1 and TRBJ2-3; 11 positions agree with TRBD2. Losses at the gene ends were 4 bases for V and 2 bases for J; bases not matched to a gene: 9. Per the germline V gene, CDR1 is SGHRS and CDR2 is YFSETQ. This CDR3 is 17 amino acids long. The CDR3 sequence is CASSPGLAGGYTDTQYF. The CDR3 DNA sequence: TGCGCCAGCAGCCCAGGACTAGCGGGTGGTTACACAGATACGCAGTATTTT.

The J gene is TRBJ1-2, the V gene TRBV19; D may be TRBD1 (5 bases). V dropped 4 bases and J dropped 3 bases, with 12 bases sitting between them. Germline CDR1 LNHDA, CDR2 SQIVND (reference sequence). The CDR3 consists of 14 residues. CDR3 region: CASSTGTFYYGYTF. CDR3 coding DNA: TGTGCCAGTAGTACTGGGACTTTTTACTATGGCTACACCTTC.